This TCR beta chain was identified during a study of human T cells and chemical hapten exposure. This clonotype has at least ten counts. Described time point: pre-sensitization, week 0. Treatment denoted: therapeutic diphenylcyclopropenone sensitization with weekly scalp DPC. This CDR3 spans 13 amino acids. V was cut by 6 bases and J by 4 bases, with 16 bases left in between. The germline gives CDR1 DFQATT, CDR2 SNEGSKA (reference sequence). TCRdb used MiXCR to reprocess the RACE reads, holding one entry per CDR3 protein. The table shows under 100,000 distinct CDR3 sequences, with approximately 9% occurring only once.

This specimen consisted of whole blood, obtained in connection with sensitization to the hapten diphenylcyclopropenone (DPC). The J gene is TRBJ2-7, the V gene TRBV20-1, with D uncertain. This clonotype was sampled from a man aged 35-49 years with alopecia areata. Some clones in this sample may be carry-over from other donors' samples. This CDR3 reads CSATPVRPYEQYF. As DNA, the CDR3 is TGCAGTGCGACGCCCGTCCGGCCGTACGAGCAGTACTTC.